This is a list of T cell receptor beta chains from one sample in a study of CD8 T cells in ankylosing spondylitis. Each CDR3 protein gets one entry after TCRdb re-called the 5' RACE reads with MiXCR. The data show approximately 42,000 distinct CDR3 sequences, around 10% seen once. Sequences were obtained from blood, either unsorted or a sorted T cell fraction (not recorded which). The origin of the receptors is a male donor with ankylosing spondylitis or in good health (not recorded which). Each CDR3 is given with its conserved first and last residue. A D gene is named only where the DNA matches it firmly. Rows may omit the clone size; those that give it use once, few, many or a size class.

v_gene	abundance	j_gene	d_gene	CDR3aa	CDR3nt
TRBV28	.	TRBJ2-3	.	CASSLVAGTLTSTDTQYF	TGTGCCAGCAGTTTGGTCGCAGGGACCCTTACTAGCACAGATACGCAGTATTTT
TRBV19	few	TRBJ2-6	.	CASSIDDSAGASGANVLTF	TGTGCCAGTAGTATCGATGACAGTGCAGGAGCCTCTGGGGCCAACGTCCTGACTTTC
TRBV13	many	TRBJ1-2	.	CASSLHGAGRRAGYPGGYTF	TGTGCCAGCAGCTTACACGGGGCAGGGAGGCGAGCAGGCTATCCGGGAGGCTACACCTTC
TRBV5-1	many	TRBJ1-2	.	CASSSLADSFYGYTF	TGCGCCAGCAGCTCCCTGGCGGACAGTTTCTATGGCTACACCTTC
TRBV28	.	TRBJ1-5	.	CASSDSSRYSNQPQHF	TGTGCCAGCAGTGACTCCTCACGGTATAGCAATCAGCCCCAGCATTTT
TRBV5-1	few	TRBJ2-5	TRBD1	CASSRSRQGRETQYF	TGCGCCAGCAGCCGTTCGAGACAGGGTCGAGAGACCCAGTACTTC
TRBV12-3/TRBV12-4	many	TRBJ1-4	TRBD1	CATGTGSVGLEKLFF	TGTGCCACCGGGACAGGGTCTGTGGGTCTGGAAAAACTGTTTTTT
TRBV29-1	.	TRBJ1-1	.	CSAFGEGGGNTEAFF	TGCAGCGCCTTTGGGGAGGGGGGAGGGAACACTGAAGCTTTCTTT
TRBV10-3	many	TRBJ2-3	.	CAISERGMDTDTQYF	TGTGCCATCAGTGAGAGGGGTATGGATACAGATACGCAGTATTTT
TRBV20-1	few	TRBJ2-7	TRBD1	CSVNGQELGQYF	TGCAGTGTCAACGGACAGGAGCTCGGCCAGTACTTC
TRBV29-1	many	TRBJ2-3	.	CSHTDTGLTDTQYF	TGCAGCCACACGGATACAGGGTTAACAGATACGCAGTATTTT
TRBV5-1	many	TRBJ2-7	.	CASSVPGTLDEQYF	TGCGCCAGCAGCGTTCCGGGGACCCTAGACGAGCAGTACTTC
TRBV18	few	TRBJ2-7	.	CASSPLAGSDYEQYF	TGTGCCAGCTCACCCTTGGCGGGGAGTGACTACGAGCAGTACTTC
TRBV7-2	few	TRBJ2-3	.	CASSLNAPGADTQYF	TGTGCCAGCAGCCTCAACGCACCGGGGGCCGATACGCAGTATTTT
TRBV3-1	many	TRBJ2-1	.	CASSQHGRTYEQFF	TGTGCCAGCAGCCAACATGGCAGGACATACGAGCAGTTCTTC
TRBV24-1	medium-sized	TRBJ2-7	TRBD1	CATSDWDSKDPYEQYF	TGTGCCACCAGTGATTGGGACAGTAAAGACCCCTACGAGCAGTACTTC
TRBV10-3	many	TRBJ2-3	TRBD1	CAIRGGDRGTDTQYF	TGTGCCATCAGGGGGGGGGACAGGGGCACAGATACGCAGTATTTT
TRBV5-1	many	TRBJ2-5	.	CASSPIRETQYF	TGCGCCAGCAGCCCCATTAGGGAGACCCAGTACTTC
TRBV12-3/TRBV12-4	many	TRBJ1-2	.	CASSLTGTYGYTF	TGTGCCAGCAGCCTAACGGGGACCTATGGCTACACCTTC
TRBV5-1	many	TRBJ2-3	.	CASSRGSLTDTQYF	TGCGCCAGCAGCCGCGGGTCCCTCACAGATACGCAGTATTTT
TRBV7-8	many	TRBJ2-2	TRBD1	CASSPGGPYTGELFF	TGTGCCAGCAGTCCAGGGGGCCCCTACACCGGGGAGCTGTTTTTT
TRBV28	.	TRBJ2-1	TRBD2	CASSLSGRGNEQFF	TGTGCCAGCAGCCTTAGCGGGAGGGGCAATGAGCAGTTCTTC
TRBV29-1	medium-sized	TRBJ2-7	TRBD1	CSVAATGGDEQYF	TGCAGCGTTGCCGCAACAGGGGGCGACGAGCAGTACTTC
TRBV5-1	many	TRBJ2-7	TRBD1	CASSRTGDNEQYF	TGCGCCAGCAGTAGGACAGGGGACAACGAGCAGTACTTC
TRBV15	many	TRBJ2-1	.	CATSRDKTRESLSYNEQFF	TGTGCCACCAGCAGAGATAAAACCCGGGAATCTCTCTCCTACAATGAGCAGTTCTTC
TRBV7-6	few	TRBJ1-5	.	CASSLGGRGDQPQHF	TGTGCCAGCAGCTTAGGTGGGCGGGGAGATCAGCCCCAGCATTTT
TRBV7-2	.	TRBJ2-5	TRBD2	CASSTNRLAGGRKTQYF	TGTGCCAGCAGCACGAATCGCCTAGCGGGGGGCCGTAAGACCCAGTACTTC
TRBV6-1	many	TRBJ2-3	TRBD2	CASGRTSGKDTQYF	TGTGCCAGCGGGAGGACTAGCGGGAAAGATACGCAGTATTTT
TRBV28	few	TRBJ2-6	.	CASSFVGGSGANVLTF	TGTGCCAGCAGTTTTGTAGGTGGGTCCGGGGCCAACGTCCTGACTTTC
TRBV28	many	TRBJ2-5	TRBD1	CASSLSGTGLGETQYF	TGTGCCAGCAGTCTCTCCGGGACAGGGCTCGGGGAGACCCAGTACTTC
TRBV6-1	many	TRBJ1-4	.	CASSPGIFRDEKLFF	TGTGCCAGCAGTCCAGGGATTTTTCGGGATGAAAAACTGTTTTTT
TRBV10-3	few	TRBJ2-5	TRBD1	CAISEQGSGETQYF	TGTGCCATCAGTGAACAGGGGTCGGGGGAGACCCAGTACTTC
TRBV5-4	few	TRBJ1-2	TRBD1	CASSLDRADYGYTF	TGTGCCAGCAGCCTGGACAGGGCGGACTATGGCTACACCTTC
TRBV12-3/TRBV12-4	many	TRBJ1-1	.	CASSLSGATEAFF	TGTGCCAGCAGTTTATCGGGGGCCACTGAAGCTTTCTTT
TRBV12-3/TRBV12-4	medium-sized	TRBJ1-1	.	CASRLPSGGYTEAFF	TGTGCCAGCAGGCTCCCCTCGGGGGGTTACACTGAAGCTTTCTTT
TRBV3-1	.	TRBJ2-7	TRBD2	CASSQGGGSVYEQYF	TGTGCCAGCAGCCAAGGGGGGGGTTCGGTCTACGAGCAGTACTTC
TRBV7-6	many	TRBJ2-1	.	CASSLEVAYEQFF	TGTGCCAGCAGCTTGGAAGTGGCCTATGAGCAGTTCTTC
TRBV11-2	.	TRBJ2-1	.	CASNLVGNEQFF	TGTGCCAGCAACTTAGTCGGGAATGAGCAGTTCTTC
TRBV7-8	.	TRBJ1-4	TRBD1	CASSPDRAGSDEKLFF	TGTGCCAGCAGCCCGGACAGGGCCGGATCGGATGAAAAACTGTTTTTT
TRBV5-5	.	TRBJ2-7	TRBD2	CASSLDGTSGSYEQYF	TGTGCCAGCAGCTTGGATGGGACTAGCGGCTCCTACGAGCAGTACTTC
TRBV30	.	TRBJ1-4	.	CAWSAGSSATNEKLFF	TGTGCCTGGAGTGCGGGATCTTCGGCAACTAATGAAAAACTGTTTTTT
TRBV7-7	few	TRBJ1-1	TRBD1	CASSQDRDTEAFF	TGTGCCAGCAGCCAAGACAGGGACACTGAAGCTTTCTTT
TRBV5-1	many	TRBJ2-7	TRBD2	CASSRLTSGASESYEQYF	TGCGCCAGCAGCCGGCTTACTAGCGGGGCCTCCGAGTCCTACGAGCAGTACTTC
TRBV6-5	many	TRBJ1-1	.	CASSYIIKQVKNTEAFF	TGTGCCAGCAGTTACATAATTAAACAGGTGAAGAACACTGAAGCTTTCTTT
TRBV5-1	.	TRBJ2-1	.	CASSLGLVNNEQFF	TGCGCCAGCAGCTTGGGCCTAGTTAACAATGAGCAGTTCTTC
TRBV5-4	many	TRBJ2-5	TRBD1	CASSFRQGATTRTSETQYF	TGTGCCAGCAGCTTTCGGCAGGGGGCTACAACTAGGACGTCAGAGACCCAGTACTTC
TRBV12-3/TRBV12-4	many	TRBJ2-7	.	CASSNPGHLYEQYF	TGTGCCAGCAGCAATCCGGGACACTTATACGAGCAGTACTTC
TRBV4-1	.	TRBJ1-2	TRBD1	CASSQEQGANYGYTF	TGCGCCAGCAGCCAAGAACAGGGGGCGAACTATGGCTACACCTTC
TRBV5-1	.	TRBJ2-3	TRBD1	CASSWTGGTDTQYF	TGCGCCAGCAGCTGGACAGGCGGCACAGATACGCAGTATTTT
TRBV7-2	.	TRBJ2-1	TRBD1	CASSPGQGALSYNEQFF	TGTGCCAGCAGCCCGGGACAGGGGGCGTTGTCCTACAATGAGCAGTTCTTC
TRBV3-1	.	TRBJ2-1	.	CASSQQGARPGQFF	TGTGCCAGCAGCCAACAAGGGGCTCGTCCCGGGCAGTTCTTC
TRBV4-1	many	TRBJ2-1	TRBD1	CASSQWGGQDYNEQFF	TGCGCCAGCAGCCAATGGGGCGGACAGGATTACAATGAGCAGTTCTTC
TRBV5-1	.	TRBJ2-2	.	CASSVGLYTGELFF	TGCGCCAGCAGCGTCGGACTTTACACCGGGGAGCTGTTTTTT
TRBV12-3/TRBV12-4	many	TRBJ1-5	TRBD1	CASSFRGQGNQPQHF	TGTGCCAGCAGTTTTAGAGGACAGGGTAATCAGCCCCAGCATTTT